The T cell receptor beta chain described here comes from a study of T-cell memory formation after mild COVID-19. Study information: Across donors, TCR clusters were largely donor specific.

The germline V gene has CDR1 SEHNR and CDR2 FQNEAQ (reference sequence). There are 17 residues in the CDR3. Trimming pared 4 bases from V and 0 bases from J, leaving 13 bases between. This clonotype showed up many times. Its target is not known. One entry per CDR3 protein results from TCRdb running MiXCR on the 5' RACE reads. The table lists about 320,000 distinct CDR3 sequences, around an eighth of them singletons, with approximately 22% in the top ten. Overall study results and limits: CD4+ clones that contracted lay mainly in CM and EM; CD8+ ones lay in EMRA. The study detected some responding clones in pre-infection memory, suggesting cross-reactive memory joined. Clones shrinking from day 15 to 85 showed even CD4/CD8 mixes; later expanders tilted CD4+.

Sequencing was carried out using PBMCs or a T cell subset sorted from them (not recorded which). The V and J genes are TRBV7-9 and TRBJ1-6; no reliable D call. This sequence was found in a man between 18 and 35 years old who had mild COVID-19 (a few samples of this study predate the infection). Cell type and time point are not known. In DNA form, the CDR3 reads TGTGCCAGCAGCTCCTCTTACAGAGGCTCCTATAATTCACCCCTCCACTTT. This translates into CASSSSYRGSYNSPLHF.